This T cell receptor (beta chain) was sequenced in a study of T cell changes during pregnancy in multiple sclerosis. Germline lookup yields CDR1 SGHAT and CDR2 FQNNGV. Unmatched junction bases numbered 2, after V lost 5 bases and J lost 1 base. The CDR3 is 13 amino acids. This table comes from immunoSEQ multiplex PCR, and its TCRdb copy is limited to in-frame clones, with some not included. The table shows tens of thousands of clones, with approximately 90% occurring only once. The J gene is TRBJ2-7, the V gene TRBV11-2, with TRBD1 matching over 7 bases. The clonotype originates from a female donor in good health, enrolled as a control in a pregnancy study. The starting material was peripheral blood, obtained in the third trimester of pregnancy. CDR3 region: CASSPTGSYEQYF. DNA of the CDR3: TGTGCCAGCAGCCCGACAGGGTCCTACGAGCAGTACTTC.